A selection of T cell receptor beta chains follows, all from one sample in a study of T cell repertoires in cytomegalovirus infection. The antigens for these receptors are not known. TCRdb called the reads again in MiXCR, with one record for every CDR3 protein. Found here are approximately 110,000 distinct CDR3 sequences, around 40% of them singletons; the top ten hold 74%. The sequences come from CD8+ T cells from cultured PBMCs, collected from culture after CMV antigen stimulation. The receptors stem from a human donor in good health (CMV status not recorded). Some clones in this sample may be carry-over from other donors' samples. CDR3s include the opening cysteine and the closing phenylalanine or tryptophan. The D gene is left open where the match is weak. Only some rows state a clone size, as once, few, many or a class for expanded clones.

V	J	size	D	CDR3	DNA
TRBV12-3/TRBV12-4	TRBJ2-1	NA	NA	CASIFPGYNEQFF	TGTGCCAGCATTTTCCCAGGGTATAATGAGCAGTTCTTC
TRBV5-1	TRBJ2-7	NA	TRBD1	CASRAGTGEDEQYF	TGCGCCAGCCGAGCCGGGACAGGGGAAGACGAGCAGTACTTC
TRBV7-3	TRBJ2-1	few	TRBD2	CASSSSGSGPLNEQFF	TGTGCCAGCAGCTCCAGTGGTAGCGGGCCACTCAATGAGCAGTTCTTC
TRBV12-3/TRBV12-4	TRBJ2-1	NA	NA	CASSLATLGSHYNEQFF	TGTGCCAGCAGTTTAGCAACCCTGGGTTCCCACTACAATGAGCAGTTCTTC
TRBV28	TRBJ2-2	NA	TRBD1	CASSWDRGRTGELFF	TGTGCCAGCAGCTGGGACAGGGGGCGGACCGGGGAGCTGTTTTTT
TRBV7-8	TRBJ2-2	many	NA	CASSLWGGAPGELFF	TGTGCCAGCAGTTTATGGGGGGGGGCCCCTGGGGAGCTGTTTTTT
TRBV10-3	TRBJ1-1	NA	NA	CAITPTRGGVGNTEAFF	TGTGCCATCACCCCGACAAGGGGCGGTGTGGGGAACACTGAAGCTTTCTTT
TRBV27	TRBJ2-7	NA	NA	CASSGVGEQYF	TGTGCCAGCAGCGGAGTGGGGGAGCAGTACTTC
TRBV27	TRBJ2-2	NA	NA	CASSPSGPDTGELFF	TGTGCCAGCAGCCCGTCAGGGCCCGACACCGGGGAGCTGTTTTTT
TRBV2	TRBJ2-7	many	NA	CASSEMGSYEQYF	TGTGCCAGCAGTGAAATGGGGTCCTACGAGCAGTACTTC
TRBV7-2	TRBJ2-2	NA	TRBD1	CASTTTGGGGELFF	TGTGCCAGCACCACGACAGGGGGCGGCGGGGAGCTGTTTTTT
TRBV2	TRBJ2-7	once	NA	CASSEAPDSYEQYF	TGTGCCAGCAGTGAAGCTCCGGACTCCTACGAGCAGTACTTC
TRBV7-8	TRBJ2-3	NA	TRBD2	CASSPLAGGADTQYF	TGTGCCAGCAGCCCACTAGCGGGGGGTGCAGATACGCAGTATTTT
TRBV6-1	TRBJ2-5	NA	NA	CASLGAARTQYF	TGTGCCAGCCTGGGGGCGGCCAGGACCCAGTACTTC
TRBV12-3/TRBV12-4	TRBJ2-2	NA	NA	CASSLWWNTGELFF	TGTGCCAGCAGTTTGTGGTGGAACACCGGGGAGCTGTTTTTT
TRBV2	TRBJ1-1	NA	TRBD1	CASSEEGRQGEEAFF	TGTGCCAGCAGTGAAGAAGGACGGCAGGGGGAGGAAGCTTTCTTT
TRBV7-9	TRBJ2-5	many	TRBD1	CASSIGTGGKETQYF	TGTGCCAGCAGCATCGGGACAGGGGGAAAAGAGACCCAGTACTTC
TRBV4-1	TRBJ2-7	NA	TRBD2	CASSQGLAGSYEQYF	TGCGCCAGCAGCCAAGGACTAGCGGGGTCCTACGAGCAGTACTTC
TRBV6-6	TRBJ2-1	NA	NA	CASSYERKQFF	TGTGCCAGCAGTTACGAACGGAAGCAGTTCTTC
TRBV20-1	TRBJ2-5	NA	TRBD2	CSARPQGTSGGAETQYF	TGCAGTGCTAGACCCCAAGGGACTAGCGGGGGGGCGGAGACCCAGTACTTC
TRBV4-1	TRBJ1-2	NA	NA	CASSQESGIHGYTF	TGCGCCAGCAGCCAAGAGTCGGGGATCCATGGCTACACCTTC
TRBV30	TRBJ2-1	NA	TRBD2	CAWSEGGGSSWGNEQFF	TGTGCCTGGAGTGAGGGCGGGGGGTCGTCTTGGGGCAATGAGCAGTTCTTC
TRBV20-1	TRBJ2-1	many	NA	CSARLEGSAYNEQFF	TGCAGTGCTAGGTTGGAGGGGTCGGCGTACAATGAGCAGTTCTTC
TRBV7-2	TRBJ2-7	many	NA	CASSLMLGGEQYF	TGTGCCAGCAGCTTAATGTTGGGAGGCGAGCAGTACTTC
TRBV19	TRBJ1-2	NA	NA	CASSIVSGSFNGYTF	TGTGCCAGTAGTATAGTCTCAGGATCGTTTAATGGCTACACCTTC
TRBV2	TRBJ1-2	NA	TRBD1	CASTGDSLYGYTF	TGTGCCAGCACTGGGGACAGCCTCTATGGCTACACCTTC
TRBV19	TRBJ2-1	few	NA	CASSSGVYEQFF	TGTGCCAGTAGTTCAGGGGTTTATGAGCAGTTCTTC
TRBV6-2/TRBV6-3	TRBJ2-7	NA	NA	CASSYSTRTVDVYEQYF	TGTGCCAGCAGTTACTCGACTAGGACAGTAGATGTTTACGAGCAGTACTTC
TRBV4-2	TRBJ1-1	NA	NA	CASSQDPDAEAFF	TGTGCCAGCAGCCAAGATCCTGACGCTGAAGCTTTCTTT
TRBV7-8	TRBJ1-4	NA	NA	CASSSPGGDPNEKLFF	TGTGCCAGCAGCTCACCTGGCGGGGATCCTAATGAAAAACTGTTTTTT
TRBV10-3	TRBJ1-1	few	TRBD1	CAGGGTANTEAFF	TGTGCCGGAGGGGGGACAGCGAACACTGAAGCTTTCTTT
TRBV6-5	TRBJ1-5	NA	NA	CASSADRFSNQPQHF	TGTGCCAGCAGTGCAGACAGGTTTAGCAATCAGCCCCAGCATTTT
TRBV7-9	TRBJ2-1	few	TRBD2	CASSYSGGINEQFF	TGTGCCAGCAGCTACAGCGGGGGGATCAATGAGCAGTTCTTC
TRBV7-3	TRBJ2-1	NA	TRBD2	CASSLRLAGYNEQFF	TGTGCCAGCAGCTTACGACTAGCGGGGTACAATGAGCAGTTCTTC
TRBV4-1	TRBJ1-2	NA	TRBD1	CASSQDRQGVYGYTF	TGCGCCAGCAGCCAAGATCGGCAGGGGGTGTATGGCTACACCTTC
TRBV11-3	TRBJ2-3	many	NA	CASSLVGGADTQYF	TGTGCCAGCAGCTTAGTCGGAGGAGCCGATACGCAGTATTTT
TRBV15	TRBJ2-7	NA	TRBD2	CATSRASGGTYEQYF	TGTGCCACCAGCAGAGCCAGCGGGGGGACCTACGAGCAGTACTTC
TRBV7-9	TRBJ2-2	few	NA	CASSPLGSPTDGELFF	TGTGCCAGCAGCCCCCTGGGGAGTCCAACCGACGGGGAGCTGTTTTTT
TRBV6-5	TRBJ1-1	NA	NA	CASREGSPPEAFF	TGTGCCAGCAGGGAGGGGTCCCCCCCCGAAGCTTTCTTT
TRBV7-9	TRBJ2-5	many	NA	CASSLITVEGGETQYF	TGTGCCAGCAGCTTAATTACCGTAGAAGGGGGGGAGACCCAGTACTTC
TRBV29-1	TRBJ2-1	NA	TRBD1	CSVEWTGGYEQFF	TGCAGCGTTGAGTGGACAGGGGGCTATGAGCAGTTCTTC
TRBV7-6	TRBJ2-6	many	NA	CASSPRDAGASGANVLTF	TGTGCCAGCAGCCCAAGGGATGCCGGGGCCTCTGGGGCCAACGTCCTGACTTTC
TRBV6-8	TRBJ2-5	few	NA	CASSYGGFWETQYF	TGTGCCAGCAGTTACGGCGGTTTCTGGGAGACCCAGTACTTC
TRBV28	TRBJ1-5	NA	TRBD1	CASRLPTGLFNQPQHF	TGTGCCAGCAGACTGCCGACAGGGCTATTCAATCAGCCCCAGCATTTT
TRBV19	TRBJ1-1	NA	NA	CATPRARATEAFF	TGTGCCACTCCCCGGGCGAGGGCCACTGAAGCTTTCTTT
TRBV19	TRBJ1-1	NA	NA	CASSTHGGGEAFF	TGTGCCAGTAGTACGCACGGAGGGGGTGAAGCTTTCTTT
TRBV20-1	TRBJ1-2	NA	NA	CSAKTWDYGYTF	TGCAGTGCTAAAACTTGGGACTATGGCTACACCTTC
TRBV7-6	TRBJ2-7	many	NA	CASSLYDGRELEQYF	TGTGCCAGCAGCTTATATGACGGCAGGGAGCTCGAGCAGTACTTC
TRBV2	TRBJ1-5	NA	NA	CASSEGVTGNQPQHF	TGTGCCAGCAGTGAGGGGGTAACTGGCAATCAGCCCCAGCATTTT
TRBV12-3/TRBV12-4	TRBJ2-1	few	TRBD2	CASSRTSGGFNEQFF	TGTGCCAGCAGCCGAACTAGCGGGGGATTCAATGAGCAGTTCTTC
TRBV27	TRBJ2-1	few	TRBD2	CASSLSGGLATYNEQFF	TGTGCCAGCAGTTTATCGGGGGGACTAGCGACCTACAATGAGCAGTTCTTC
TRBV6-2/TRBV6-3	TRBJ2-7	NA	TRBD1	CASSFAGTDYEQYF	TGTGCCAGCAGTTTCGCCGGGACAGACTACGAGCAGTACTTC
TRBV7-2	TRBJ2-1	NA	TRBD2	CASSLNAGGGDNEQFF	TGTGCCAGCAGCTTAAACGCGGGGGGGGGAGACAATGAGCAGTTCTTC
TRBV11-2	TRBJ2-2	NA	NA	CASSLVPDTGELFF	TGTGCCAGCAGCTTAGTTCCGGACACCGGGGAGCTGTTTTTT
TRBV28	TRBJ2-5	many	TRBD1	CASSLSGQGQETQYF	TGTGCCAGCAGTTTATCGGGACAGGGACAAGAGACCCAGTACTTC